The entry below gives a single TCR beta chain sequence along with its context. There is no known antigen for this receptor. Nothing much larger sits one base from this clone, and base qualities are not available. Using the deep immunoSEQ assay, multiplex PCR amplified TCR CDR3 regions from genomic DNA. Genomic DNA extracted from each cell subset was distributed evenly over all wells of several immunoSEQ 96-well plates, and each plate served as one replicate. For unsorted PBMC, each replicate PCR was loaded with approximately 0.3 ug genomic DNA, equivalent to 30,000 or so T cell genomes. Ten immunoSEQ deep assay plates were used to sequence unsorted PBMC genomic DNA. Purified libraries were quantified with a Qubit 3.0 fluorometer, sized on a Bioanalyzer 2100, and re-quantified with the KAPA Library Quantification kit. Every immunoSEQ 96-well plate was sequenced on a separate single-read 150-cycle Illumina NextSeq 550 flow cell. On the authors' methods: The immunoSEQ output contained only junctional sequences without quality scores, so filtering could not match that applied to full-length reads. To assign V/J genes and CDR3, sequences were annotated using PyIR, a Python wrapper for IgBLAST v1.9, with IMGT germline references. Reads were filtered out if the reads had weak V/J assignments (E-value above 1e-6), no CDR3, stop codons, out-of-frame junctions, or ambiguous translated residues. A V3J clonotype was defined by an identical inferred V gene, J gene, and CDR3 amino acid sequence. The percentage overlap between two repertoires was calculated by dividing the number of shared unique clonotypes by the size of the smaller repertoire. Repertoire richness was assessed with RTK rarefaction, the Chao1 estimator, and Recon v2.1 estimates of unobserved clonotypes. The table was pulled from immuneACCESS by TCRdb, which kept in-frame rearrangements only. Such tables lose some clones; where checked, under half of the loss comes from unresolved V genes, and the rest has no known cause. The V and J calls and clone size were taken over from that table, and D and trimming were inferred from the DNA. The sample table records 550,000 to 600,000 clones; around 78% of these occur just once. The ten biggest clones cover around 12% of the sample.

The junction carries 17 bases between V and J, which are trimmed by 7 bases and 4 bases respectively. Looking up the germline V gene yields CDR1 MGHDK and CDR2 SYGVNS. The CDR3 runs 15 amino acids, cysteine and phenylalanine included. Kept here is only the CDR3 DNA, which spans 45 bases and is read in frame from base 1. Donors were healthy HIV-negative adults with no recently reported acute infections or vaccinations. All donors were Caucasian adults living in Nashville, Tennessee, USA. For unsorted samples, tens of millions of PBMCs were counted, and genomic DNA was extracted using the QIAamp DNA Blood Mini kit. Blood was obtained by leukapheresis, after which PBMCs were separated by Ficoll-Histopaque density gradient centrifugation and cryopreserved in liquid nitrogen vapor phase. This sample is drawn from a study of shared clonotypes between healthy human individuals (TCRdb year 2020). With regard to the full study: A couple of women and a few men aged 18 to 49 years were included in the cohort. The study deeply sequenced blood TCR repertoires of about five healthy adults to estimate repertoire size and the extent of clonotype sharing between individuals. To increase sequencing depth and limit assay-specific biases, TCR repertoire library preparation and sequencing were carried out by different laboratories using diverse techniques. Each donor's leukapheresis produced roughly between roughly 0.85 and 10 billion PBMCs.

The research as a whole found: The genetic and exposure-history diversity represented was limited by the small number of donors. Pairwise subsampling indicated that sequencing depth was expected to affect the degree of clonotype sharing among donors. Only blood was sampled, and tissue TCR repertoires likely differ from those in blood.

Sample: PBMCs. This TCR was recovered from a woman aged 40 to 50 in good health. Some clones in this sample may be carry-over from other donors' samples. This chain joins TRBV25-1 to TRBJ1-3; TRBD1 is a weak D gene call, 5 bases matching. The sequenced DNA: TGTGCCAGCACGCCGACCAGGGCTCCAGGAAACACCATATATTTT. Its amino acids are CASTPTRAPGNTIYF.